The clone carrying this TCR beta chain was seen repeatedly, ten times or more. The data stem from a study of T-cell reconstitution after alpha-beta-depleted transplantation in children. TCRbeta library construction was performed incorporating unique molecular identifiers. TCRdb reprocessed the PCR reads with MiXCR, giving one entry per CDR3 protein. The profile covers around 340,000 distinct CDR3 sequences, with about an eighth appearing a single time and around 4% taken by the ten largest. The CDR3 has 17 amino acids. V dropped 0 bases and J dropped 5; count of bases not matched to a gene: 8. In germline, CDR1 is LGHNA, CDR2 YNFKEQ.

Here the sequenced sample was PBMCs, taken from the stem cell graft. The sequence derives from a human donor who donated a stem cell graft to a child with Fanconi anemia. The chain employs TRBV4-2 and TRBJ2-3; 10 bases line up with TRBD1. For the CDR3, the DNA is TGTGCCAGCAGCCAAGAAGGGGTAGGGACAGGGGAAGATACGCAGTATTTT. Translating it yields CASSQEGVGTGEDTQYF.